This T cell receptor (beta chain) stems from a study of identical twins. TCRdb independently ran MiXCR on the 5' RACE reads; one entry per CDR3 protein. Among about 470,000 distinct CDR3 sequences listed, approximately 25% were seen once. In this sample, this clonotype turned up once. These records were also assigned to another study, of T cells expressing NK-cell markers.

The specimen sequenced was CD4+ T cells sorted from blood. The origin of this receptor is a woman between 18 and 29 years old in good health.

The CDR3 DNA reads as TGTGCCAGCAGCTTAAGGGCTACCTCTTATTTGGGGCAAGAGACCCAGTACTTC. The encoded protein is CASSLRATSYLGQETQYF. The chain carries TRBV11-1 and TRBJ2-5, with D hard to call. CDR3 size: 18 residues. Germline V gene data show CDR1 as SGHAT and CDR2 as FQDESV (reference sequence). V was clipped by 2 bases and J by 2 bases, with 21 bases between them.